This T cell receptor (beta chain) originates from a study of T cell responses to AZD1222 COVID-19 vaccine. Regarding the study as a whole: Spike was spanned by vaccine-associated CD4 TCRs, with dominance at 160-218 and 743-854. The number of AZD1222 recipients seropositive at baseline was only five or six. The sample set comprised mostly white British donors with more females, and clonal diversity was possibly underestimated. Reportedly, nearly half of unique spike TCRs recognized epitopes outside B.1.351/B.1.1.7 mutations.

With regard to this clone: The antigen remains undetermined.

Germline V lookup: CDR1 SGHVS, CDR2 FQNEAQ. The CDR3 totals 12 residues. V was clipped by 8 bases and J by 5 bases, with 12 bases between them. Using immunoSEQ multiplex PCR, the repertoire was profiled, and TCRdb retains in-frame clones only, with some absent. The sample yields roughly 200,000 clones, around nine tenths seen once. The chain is built from TRBV7-8 and TRBJ2-5; D may be TRBD2 (5 bases). The receptor was derived from an adult who received the MenACWY meningococcal vaccine as a control. The sequencing used peripheral blood, collected 28 days after the second dose of the MenACWY control vaccine. The CDR3 here is CASGRGWETQYF. CDR3 coding DNA: TGTGCCAGCGGTCGAGGGTGGGAGACCCAGTACTTC.